Shown below are 19 T cell receptor beta chains from a single sample sequenced in a study of blood T cell repertoires in COVID-19. The repertoire was sequenced with immunoSEQ multiplex PCR; TCRdb's copy has only in-frame clones and lacks some. The repertoire has around 130,000 clones, roughly 84% of them found once; the top ten carry around 1.4%. Input material: peripheral blood. Source of these receptors: a man aged 55-75 years with acute or convalescent COVID-19.

The chain recombines TRBV7-9 with TRBJ1-1; 10 bases are shared with TRBD1. Germline V CDR1 and CDR2: SEHNR, FQNEAQ (reference sequence). J was trimmed by 11 bases and V by 3 bases; bases with no gene match: 0. The CDR3 consists of 11 residues. CDR3 protein: CASSLGQGAFF. For the CDR3, the DNA is TGTGCCAGCAGCTTGGGACAGGGGGCTTTCTTT.

The chain uses TRBV9 and TRBJ1-1; 7 positions agree with TRBD1. This CDR3 is 14 amino acids long. The J segment lost 4 bases and the V segment lost 1 base, leaving 4 bases of the junction unmatched. CDR1 and CDR2 from the germline V gene are SGDLS and YYNGEE. Written as DNA, the CDR3 is TGTGCCAGCAGCGTATCCCCAGGGGGCACTGAAGCTTTCTTT. Translated: CASSVSPGGTEAFF.

The sample holds one count of this clone. The chain links TRBV5-1 to TRBJ1-6, with 7 bases identical to TRBD1. The CDR3 loop spans 14 amino acids. V shed 4 bases, J shed 5 bases, and the junction held 3 bases outside the gene matches. Germline lookup yields CDR1 SGHRS and CDR2 YFSETQ. The DNA for the CDR3 is TGCGCCAGCAGCCGGGACAGAGATAATTCACCCCTCCACTTT. Translation: CASSRDRDNSPLHF. The variable domain in full, with the rest retrieved from reference TRBV5-1 and TRBJ1-6, is KAGVTQTPRYLIKTRGQQVTLSCSPISGHRSVSWYQQTPGQGLQFLFEYFSETQRNKGNFPGRFSGRQFSNSRSEMNVSTLELGDSALYLCASSRDRDNSPLHFGNGTRLTVT.

This chain joins TRBV24-1 and TRBJ1-5; 8 bases are a match to TRBD1. With V trimmed by 4 bases and J by 0 bases, 4 bases remained unmatched. Germline CDR1 and CDR2: KGHDR and SFDVKD. This CDR3 spans 16 amino acids. The CDR3 loop reads CATSDYGTGSNQPQHF. CDR3 coding DNA: TGTGCCACCAGTGACTACGGGACAGGTAGCAATCAGCCCCAGCATTTT.

A note on this clone: Other DNA sequences in the same sample also yield this CDR3. This rearrangement joins TRBV7-3 to TRBJ2-1; tentative D call: TRBD2 (5 bases). Trimming removed 5 bases from V and 7 bases from J, with 15 bases in between. Germline V gene sequence: CDR1 SGHTA, CDR2 FQGTGA. This CDR3 is built from 14 residues. The CDR3 region has the DNA TGTGCCAGCAGCCGCGATCGAGGGTGGAATGAGCAGTTCTTC. Protein product: CASSRDRGWNEQFF.

This rearrangement joins TRBV27 to TRBJ1-5; 9 positions match TRBD1. The V gene's germline CDR1 is MNHEY and CDR2 SMNVEV (reference sequence). V was clipped by 1 base and J by 4 bases; unmatched bases: 5. The CDR3 extends over 16 amino acids. The CDR3 sequence is CASSLLWTGENQPQHF. The DNA of the CDR3 is TGTGCCAGCAGTTTATTGTGGACAGGGGAGAATCAGCCCCAGCATTTT.

The gene calls are TRBV19 and TRBJ2-1, with 10 bases aligning to TRBD2. The CDR3 runs 16 residues. Losses at the gene ends were 4 bases for V and 5 bases for J; bases not matched to a gene: 8. The germline V gene has CDR1 LNHDA and CDR2 SQIVND (reference sequence). This chain's CDR3 is CASSRTSGNTNNEQFF. The CDR3 DNA reads TGTGCCAGTAGTAGGACTAGCGGCAACACAAACAATGAGCAGTTCTTC.

V gene TRBV7-6 combines with J gene TRBJ2-3; weak D call: TRBD1 (6 bases). Germline loops: CDR1 SGHVS, CDR2 FNYEAQ. Trimming pared 5 bases from V and 2 bases from J, leaving 14 bases between. The CDR3 totals 15 residues. CDR3 nucleotides: TGTGCCAGCAGCCACCTTCGGACAGACACAGATACGCAGTATTTT. Translated, it gives CASSHLRTDTDTQYF. The variable domain in full, with the rest retrieved from reference TRBV7-6 and TRBJ2-3, is GAGVSQSPRYKVTKRGQDVALRCDPISGHVSLYWYRQALGQGPEFLTYFNYEAQQDKSGLPNDRFSAERPEGSISTLTIQRTEQRDSAMYRCASSHLRTDTDTQYFGPGTRLTVL.

The J gene is TRBJ2-2, the V gene TRBV5-1; maybe TRBD2 (6 bases). The CDR3 sequence is 16 residues long. CDR1 and CDR2 from the germline V gene are SGHRS and YFSETQ. V was trimmed by 2 bases and J by 4 bases, leaving 15 bases between them. CDR3 sequence (DNA): TGCGCCAGCAGCTTACGGGACTCCTCTCTCACCGGGGAGCTGTTTTTT. Protein sequence: CASSLRDSSLTGELFF. The full variable domain, rest sourced from reference TRBV5-1 and TRBJ2-2, is KAGVTQTPRYLIKTRGQQVTLSCSPISGHRSVSWYQQTPGQGLQFLFEYFSETQRNKGNFPGRFSGRQFSNSRSEMNVSTLELGDSALYLCASSLRDSSLTGELFFGEGSRLTVL.

Here the CDR3 DNA reads TGTGCCAGCAGTCTCCCGACAGGGGTGATCGCAGATACGCAGTATTTT. This encodes CASSLPTGVIADTQYF. The rearrangement joins TRBV28 to TRBJ2-3, with TRBD1 identical over 8 bases. This CDR3 region has 16 residues. CDR1 and CDR2 from the germline V gene are MDHEN and SYDVKM. Germline trimming cut 5 bases from V and 4 bases from J; bases unmatched to any gene: 11.

Here the CDR3 reads CASRFSGGFNNEQFF. DNA for the CDR3: TGTGCCAGTAGATTTAGCGGCGGGTTCAACAATGAGCAGTTCTTC. This chain connects TRBV19 to TRBJ2-1; D perhaps matches TRBD2 (6 bases). Trimming cost V 6 bases and J 5 bases, with 17 bases left between them. Germline V gene data show CDR1 as LNHDA and CDR2 as SQIVND (reference sequence). The CDR3 has 15 amino acids.

The chain employs TRBV10-3 and TRBJ1-1; D remains unclear. Trimming cost V 10 bases and J 1 base, with 10 bases left between them. The CDR3 is made up of 12 amino acids. From germline, CDR1 is ENHRY and CDR2 SYGVKD. In nucleotides, the CDR3 is TGTGCCACCCTAGACGGGAACACTGAAGCTTTCTTT. As protein: CATLDGNTEAFF.

The J gene is TRBJ1-1, the V gene TRBV27; D possibly corresponds to TRBD1 (5 bases). The CDR3 totals 13 residues. CDR1 and CDR2 (germline): MNHEY, SMNVEV (reference sequence). V lost 2 bases, J lost 7 bases, and 11 bases lay in between. This CDR3 is CASSLRRAGEAFF. The CDR3 DNA sequence: TGTGCCAGCAGTTTACGCAGGGCTGGTGAAGCTTTCTTT.

This chain uses TRBV18 with TRBJ2-3, with 11 bases that match TRBD2. Germline trimming cut 4 bases from V and 4 bases from J; bases unmatched to any gene: 4. CDR3 length equals 15 residues. CDR1 is KGHSH and CDR2 is LQKENI in the germline V gene. The CDR3 DNA reads TGTGCCAGCTCACAACTAGCGGGAGCCTCAGATACGCAGTATTTT. It is translated as CASSQLAGASDTQYF.

This clone was observed a single time. The rearrangement uses TRBV6-5 and TRBJ1-3; 7 nucleotides line up with TRBD1. Trimming removed 5 bases from V and 0 bases from J; junction bases left unmatched: 4. This CDR3 has 15 amino acids. The V gene's germline CDR1 is MNHEY and CDR2 SVGAGI. DNA for the CDR3: TGTGCCAGCAGTCGGGACAGTGACTCTGGAAACACCATATATTTT. It yields the protein CASSRDSDSGNTIYF.

V gene TRBV5-6 combines with J gene TRBJ2-7; 8 bases are a match to TRBD1. The CDR3 is 16 amino acids. CDR1 and CDR2 from the germline V gene are SGHDT and YYEEEE. Trimming cost V 7 bases and J 3 bases; bases outside gene matches: 15. This CDR3 is CASAYEGQGYYYEQYF. CDR3 in DNA: TGTGCCAGCGCATACGAAGGACAGGGATATTACTACGAGCAGTACTTC. The variable domain in full, completed from reference TRBV5-6 and TRBJ2-7, reads DAGVTQSPTHLIKTRGQQVTLRCSPKSGHDTVSWYQQALGQGPQFIFQYYEEEERQRGNFPDRFSGHQFPNYSSELNVNALLLGDSALYLCASAYEGQGYYYEQYFGPGTRLTVT.

This clone was seen more than once but under ten times. The chain links TRBV5-1 to TRBJ1-4; perhaps TRBD1 as D (5 bases). There are 19 residues in the CDR3. V lost 2 bases and J 0 bases, leaving 20 bases between the germline ends. Germline-derived CDR1 and CDR2 are SGHRS and YFSETQ. As DNA, the CDR3 is TGCGCCAGCAGCTTCGGTCTCAGGGCAGGCAACTCAACTAATGAAAAACTGTTTTTT. Translating it yields CASSFGLRAGNSTNEKLFF. Full variable domain (missing parts from reference TRBV5-1 and TRBJ1-4): KAGVTQTPRYLIKTRGQQVTLSCSPISGHRSVSWYQQTPGQGLQFLFEYFSETQRNKGNFPGRFSGRQFSNSRSEMNVSTLELGDSALYLCASSFGLRAGNSTNEKLFFGSGTQLSVL.

The chain has TRBV19 and TRBJ2-7; TRBD2 matches at 7 bases. Germline V gene lookup returns CDR1 LNHDA and CDR2 SQIVND (reference sequence). V dropped 4 bases and J dropped 5; count of bases not matched to a gene: 8. This CDR3 spans 14 amino acids. This CDR3 is CASSTTSVNHEQYF. The CDR3 nucleotides read TGTGCCAGTAGTACAACTAGCGTTAACCACGAGCAGTACTTC. Supplemented by reference TRBV19 and TRBJ2-7, the full variable domain reads DGGITQSPKYLFRKEGQNVTLSCEQNLNHDAMYWYRQDPGQGLRLIYYSQIVNDFQKGDIAEGYSVSREKKESFPLTVTSAQKNPTAFYLCASSTTSVNHEQYFGPGTRLTVT.

In this sample, this clone turned up once. The V gene is TRBV5-6, the J gene TRBJ1-5; TRBD1 agrees at 8 bases. This CDR3 contains 16 residues. V lost 4 bases and J lost 2; bases outside the gene matches: 8. Germline V gives CDR1 SGHDT, CDR2 YYEEEE. As DNA, the CDR3 is TGTGCCAGCAGCCATACTGGACAGGGTCGCAATCAGCCCCAGCATTTT. Translating it yields CASSHTGQGRNQPQHF.